Shown below are 5 T cell receptor beta chains from a single sample sequenced in a study of blood T cell repertoires in COVID-19. Sequencing was performed with immunoSEQ multiplex PCR; in TCRdb, only in-frame clones are kept and a portion is missing. The sample lists over 250,000 clones, 75% to 90% occurring once. The sequencing sample was made of peripheral blood. The receptors originated from a woman in her seventies with COVID-19, enrolled during active disease.

V is TRBV7-6 and J is TRBJ2-3, with 9 bases matching TRBD2. V lost 0 bases and J lost 7; bases outside the gene matches: 14. CDR1 is SGHVS, CDR2 FNYEAQ, per germline. CDR3 size: 18 residues. The CDR3 protein is CASSLAQRGAPRGNTQYF. For the CDR3, the DNA is TGTGCCAGCAGCTTAGCCCAGCGGGGGGCCCCTAGGGGAAATACGCAGTATTTT. The entire variable domain, with the rest obtained from reference TRBV7-6 and TRBJ2-3, is as follows: GAGVSQSPRYKVTKRGQDVALRCDPISGHVSLYWYRQALGQGPEFLTYFNYEAQQDKSGLPNDRFSAERPEGSISTLTIQRTEQRDSAMYRCASSLAQRGAPRGNTQYFGPGTRLTVL.

The chain combines TRBV6-1 with TRBJ1-3; unclear D gene. Germline V gene sequence: CDR1 MNHNS, CDR2 SASEGT. The CDR3 has 15 residues. Trimming removed 0 bases from V and 4 bases from J, with 10 bases in between. CDR3 sequence (DNA): TGTGCCAGCAGTGAAGCCCCGGGGTCGGGAAACACCATATATTTT. It is translated as CASSEAPGSGNTIYF.

The chain uses TRBV9 and TRBJ2-7; 9 positions match TRBD2. CDR3 length: 15 amino acids. The J segment lost 2 bases and the V segment lost 0 bases, leaving 3 bases of the junction unmatched. Germline CDR1 is SGDLS and CDR2 is YYNGEE. CDR3 in DNA: TGTGCCAGCAGCGTAGAGGGCGGGGGGGCCTACGAGCAGTACTTC. Amino acids: CASSVEGGGAYEQYF.

The gene calls are TRBV7-2 and TRBJ1-3; a weak D match, TRBD1 (5 bases). The CDR3 runs to 15 residues. Germline V CDR1 and CDR2: SGHTA, FQGNSA. V was clipped by 5 bases and J by 0 bases, with 11 bases between them. As DNA, the CDR3 is TGTGCCAGCAGCCCACGACAGCTCTCTGGAAACACCATATATTTT. Translation gives CASSPRQLSGNTIYF.

V is TRBV11-2 and J is TRBJ2-5, with TRBD1 as a possible D gene (6 bases). V was clipped by 6 bases and J by 0 bases, with 11 bases between them. CDR3 length equals 14 residues. Per the germline V gene, CDR1 is SGHAT and CDR2 is FQNNGV. The CDR3 nucleotides are TGTGCCAGCAGTCCAGGACAGAACCAAGAGACCCAGTACTTC. It yields the protein CASSPGQNQETQYF.